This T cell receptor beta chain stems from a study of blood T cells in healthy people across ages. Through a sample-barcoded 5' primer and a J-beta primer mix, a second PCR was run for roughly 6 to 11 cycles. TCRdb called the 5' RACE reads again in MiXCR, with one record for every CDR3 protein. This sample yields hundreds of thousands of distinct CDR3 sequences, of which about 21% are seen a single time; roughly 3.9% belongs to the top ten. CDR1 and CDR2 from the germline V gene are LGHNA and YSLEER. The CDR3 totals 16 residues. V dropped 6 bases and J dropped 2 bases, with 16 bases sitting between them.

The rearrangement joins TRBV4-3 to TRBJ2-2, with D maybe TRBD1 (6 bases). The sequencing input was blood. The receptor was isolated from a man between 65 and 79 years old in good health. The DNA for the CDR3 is TGCGCCAGCAGTCGGACCGGGACAAGAAACACCGGGGAGCTGTTTTTT. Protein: CASSRTGTRNTGELFF.